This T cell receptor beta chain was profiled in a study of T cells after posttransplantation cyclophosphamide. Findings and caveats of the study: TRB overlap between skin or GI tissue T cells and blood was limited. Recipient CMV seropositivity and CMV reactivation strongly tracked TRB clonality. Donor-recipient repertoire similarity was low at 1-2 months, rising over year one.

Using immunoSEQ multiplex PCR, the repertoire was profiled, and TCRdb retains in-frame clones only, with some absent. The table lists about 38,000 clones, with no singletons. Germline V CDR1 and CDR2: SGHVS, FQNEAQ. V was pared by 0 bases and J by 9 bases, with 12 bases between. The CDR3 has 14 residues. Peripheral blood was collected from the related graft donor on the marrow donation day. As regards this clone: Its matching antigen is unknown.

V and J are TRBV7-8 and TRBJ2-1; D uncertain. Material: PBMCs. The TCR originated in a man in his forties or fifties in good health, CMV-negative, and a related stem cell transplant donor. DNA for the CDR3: TGTGCCAGCAGCTTAGCGGCCCCTTTTGGTGAGCAGTTCTTC. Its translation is CASSLAAPFGEQFF.